A selection of T cell receptor beta chains follows, all from one sample in a study of a mutant IDH1 vaccine in newly diagnosed glioma. No antigens are known for them. Measured with immunoSEQ multiplex PCR; TCRdb has only the in-frame clones, and not every one. The sample holds approximately 50,000 clones, around 85% seen once. The input for sequencing was PBMCs, taken from a glioma patient whose treatment included an IDH1 peptide vaccine. The receptor source for this set is a man aged 35-49 years with glioma. Each CDR3 is given with its conserved first and last residue. D genes are given only for firm matches. Size tells how often a clone was seen (once, few, many) or the class of an expanded clone, and some rows leave it out.

.,.,TRBV6-5,TRBJ1-2,TGTGCCAGCAGTTACCTAGGGGCCACTGAAGTTTATGGCTACACCTTC,CASSYLGATEVYGYTF
.,TRBD2,TRBV5-1,TRBJ2-1,TGCGCCAGCAGCTCGGGACTAGCGGGACCCTCCTACAATGAGCAGTTCTTC,CASSSGLAGPSYNEQFF
once,.,TRBV6-4,TRBJ2-3,TGTGCCAGCAGTGTGAGCGGGAGCACAGATACGCAGTATTTT,CASSVSGSTDTQYF
.,.,TRBV18,TRBJ1-5,TGTGCCAGCTCAGCCCGGGACCAAGGTTGGAATCAGCCCCAGCATTTT,CASSARDQGWNQPQHF
.,.,TRBV10-3,TRBJ2-2,TGTGCCATCGGCCGGCGGTCCAGAGGGACCGGGGAGCTGTTTTTT,CAIGRRSRGTGELFF
.,.,TRBV19,TRBJ1-5,TGTGCCACCGCGGAGGGACAAGTCAATCAGCCCCAGCATTTT,CATAEGQVNQPQHF
.,.,TRBV13,TRBJ1-4,TGTGCCAGCGGATCCCTGTGGGGTGGTGAAAAACTGTTTTTT,CASGSLWGGEKLFF
.,.,TRBV19,TRBJ2-5,TGTGCCAGTAGTGACAGGACTGGACAAGAGACCCAGTACTTC,CASSDRTGQETQYF
.,.,TRBV19,TRBJ2-1,TGTGCCAGTAGTCCGGGACCGGTGAGCTCCTACAATGAGCAGTTCTTC,CASSPGPVSSYNEQFF
.,.,TRBV7-9,TRBJ1-1,TGTGCCAGCAGCTTTCCCCGAGAAAAAAGCATAGCCCGAAACACTGAAGCTTTCTTT,CASSFPREKSIARNTEAFF
.,.,TRBV6-5,TRBJ1-2,TGTGCCAGCAGTCCATCAGTGTTCGACAACTATGGCTACACCTTC,CASSPSVFDNYGYTF
.,.,TRBV27,TRBJ1-1,TGTGCCAGCAGTTTTGGGGCAAGGGCTTTCTTT,CASSFGARAFF
.,.,TRBV6-5,TRBJ1-6,TGTGCCAGCAGTTACTCTGCCGGGACTGCGGATTCACCCCTCCACTTT,CASSYSAGTADSPLHF
.,.,TRBV6-6,TRBJ1-5,TGTGCCAGCAGTTACGGAGAATATAGCAATCAGCCCCAGCATTTT,CASSYGEYSNQPQHF
.,.,TRBV7-9,TRBJ1-3,TGTGCCAGCACTGGGCCCGAGCGCAACACCATATATTTT,CASTGPERNTIYF
.,.,TRBV7-3,TRBJ2-3,TGTGCCAGCAGCTTAGGGGGAGTGACAGATACGCAGTATTTT,CASSLGGVTDTQYF
once,.,TRBV11-2,TRBJ2-7,TGTGCCAGCAGCTTCGTGACGGACAGCTCCTACGAGCAGTACTTC,CASSFVTDSSYEQYF
.,.,TRBV9,TRBJ1-2,TGTGCCAGCAGCGGGGCAGCCCCAGGCTATGGCTACACCTTC,CASSGAAPGYGYTF
.,.,TRBV5-1,TRBJ2-7,TGCGCCAGCAGTCAACAAGTTTCCTACGAGCAGTACTTC,CASSQQVSYEQYF
.,.,TRBV7-2,TRBJ2-1,TGTGCCAGCACCCCGTTTAACAATGAGCAGTTCTTC,CASTPFNNEQFF
.,.,TRBV18,TRBJ2-7,TGTGCCAGCTCATTTGCCAGCATGGACTACGAGCAGTACTTC,CASSFASMDYEQYF
medium-sized,.,TRBV19,TRBJ1-1,TGTGCCAGTATGGTGGCAGTCCTGGGAAACACTGAAGCTTTCTTT,CASMVAVLGNTEAFF
.,.,TRBV28,TRBJ2-3,TGTGCCAGCAGTCTGAGGGACACCCGGCAGTATTTT,CASSLRDTRQYF
.,.,TRBV19,TRBJ1-5,TGTGCCAGTAGTATTCCGGGGGGGGCGAGCAATCAGCCCCAGCATTTT,CASSIPGGASNQPQHF
few,.,TRBV2,TRBJ1-1,TGTGCCAGCAAGAGAGACGGACGGAACACTGAAGCTTTCTTT,CASKRDGRNTEAFF
.,TRBD2,TRBV15,TRBJ2-2,TGTGCCACCAGCACCCTGGGACTAGCGGGAGGGCTCTACACCGGGGAGCTGTTTTTT,CATSTLGLAGGLYTGELFF
.,.,TRBV5-6,TRBJ1-3,TGTGCCAGCAGCTCCCTAGCCTCTGGAAACACCATATATTTT,CASSSLASGNTIYF
few,.,TRBV2,TRBJ2-7,TGTGCCAGCAGTGGGTATATAGAACAACCCAATCATTTC,CASSGYIEQPNHF
.,TRBD2,TRBV6-4,TRBJ2-1,TGTGCCAGCAGTGACTCAACGCGGGAGGGCCGTTACAATGAGCAGTTCTTC,CASSDSTREGRYNEQFF
.,.,TRBV21-1,TRBJ1-3,TGTGCCAGCAGCAGGAGGCCGTCACCTGGAAACACCATATATTTT,CASSRRPSPGNTIYF
.,TRBD2,TRBV4-1,TRBJ2-7,TGCGCCAGCAGCCAGCAGACTAGCGGGAGTTACGAGCAGTACTTC,CASSQQTSGSYEQYF
once,TRBD2,TRBV7-3,TRBJ2-7,TGTGCCAGCAGCTTAAAGGGAGTGACTAGCGGGAACTACGAGCAGTACTTC,CASSLKGVTSGNYEQYF
.,.,TRBV20-1,TRBJ2-5,TGCAGCGCCATCCGTCAAGAGACCCAGTACTTC,CSAIRQETQYF
.,TRBD1,TRBV4-3,TRBJ1-5,TGCGCCAGCAGCCAAGGACAGGGTCGGGGTCAGCCCCAGCATTTT,CASSQGQGRGQPQHF
.,TRBD1,TRBV5-6,TRBJ2-7,TGTGCCAGCAGCTTGAGGGGGCTGACGCACGAGCAGTACTTC,CASSLRGLTHEQYF
.,.,TRBV18,TRBJ2-5,TGTGCCAGCTCACCGCCCAGCGGACAAGAGACCCAGTACTTC,CASSPPSGQETQYF
.,.,TRBV4-3,TRBJ1-5,TGCGCCAGCAGCCAAGATGGGGGGGGATCACCCCAGCATTTT,CASSQDGGGSPQHF
.,.,TRBV4-1,TRBJ1-5,TGCGCCAGCAGCCAAGTTGACAATCAGCCCCAGCATTTT,CASSQVDNQPQHF
.,.,TRBV7-2,TRBJ1-5,TGTGCCAGCAGCTTATATACCCGGGGTCAGCCCCAGCATTTT,CASSLYTRGQPQHF
.,TRBD2,TRBV4-2,TRBJ2-1,TGTGCCAGCAGCCAAGACGGGACTAGCGGCCACAATGAGCAGTTCTTC,CASSQDGTSGHNEQFF
.,.,TRBV7-3,TRBJ2-3,TGTGCCAGCAGAAAGGGGGGGGACAGCCGCGCAGATACGCAGTATTTT,CASRKGGDSRADTQYF
.,.,TRBV13,TRBJ2-7,TGTGCCAGCAGCTTAGCTCTAGCGCAGTACGAGCAGTACTTC,CASSLALAQYEQYF
.,.,TRBV28,TRBJ2-7,TGTGCCAGCAGTTCAAGAGCTTACGAGCAGTACTTC,CASSSRAYEQYF
.,.,TRBV12-5,TRBJ2-7,TGTGCTAGTGGTTTGGCAACCGGGTTTTTTTCCTACGAGCAGTACTTC,CASGLATGFFSYEQYF
.,TRBD1,TRBV6-5,TRBJ1-2,TGTGCCAGCAGTTCGGGACAGAGCTATGGCTACACCTTC,CASSSGQSYGYTF
.,TRBD1,TRBV7-6,TRBJ2-7,TGTGCCAGCAGCCCCCGACAGGGTTCCTACGAGCAGTACTTC,CASSPRQGSYEQYF
.,TRBD2,TRBV14,TRBJ2-7,TGTGCCAGCAGCCAAGTTCCTCTGCGGGAGGGTTTCACGGGCTACGAGCAGTACTTC,CASSQVPLREGFTGYEQYF
.,.,TRBV7-2,TRBJ1-1,TGTGCCAGCAGCTTAGCAGGGTACACTGAAGCTTTCTTT,CASSLAGYTEAFF
.,.,TRBV7-2,TRBJ2-5,TGTGCCAGCAGCTTAGGTCCAGAGACCCAGTACTTC,CASSLGPETQYF
.,.,TRBV6-5,TRBJ1-5,TGTGCCAGCAGTTACTCCTATAGCAATCAGCCCCAGCATTTT,CASSYSYSNQPQHF
.,.,TRBV7-9,TRBJ2-1,TGTGCCAGCAGCTTAGCGCTAGGGGCCGATGAGCAGTTCTTC,CASSLALGADEQFF
once,.,TRBV7-9,TRBJ2-1,TGTGCCAGCAGCTTAACGGTGGGTGCGTACAATGAGCAGTTCTTC,CASSLTVGAYNEQFF
.,.,TRBV27,TRBJ2-5,TGTGCCAGCAGTCTCCGCCACGGTGAAGAGACCCAGTACTTC,CASSLRHGEETQYF
.,.,TRBV18,TRBJ1-2,TGTGCCAGCTCACCAGATAAGGGGACTGTGAATGGCTACACCTTC,CASSPDKGTVNGYTF
.,.,TRBV7-9,TRBJ2-7,TGTGCCAGCAGCCCCAGGGGGGCCGAGCAGTACTTC,CASSPRGAEQYF